A single sample gave rise to the 30 T cell receptor beta chains below, sequenced in a study of OX40 agonist ivuxolimab in advanced cancers. The table came from immunoSEQ multiplex PCR; TCRdb's copy has only in-frame clones and leaves some out. This table holds around 51,000 clones, 85% to 90% found once. The source material was CD4+ or CD8+ T cells sorted from blood, sampled in a trial of the OX40 agonist ivuxolimab. These TCRs come from an adult with an advanced solid tumor such as melanoma, head and neck, liver or kidney cancer.

The chain combines TRBV6-6 with TRBJ2-5; possibly TRBD2 for D (6 bases). V lost 2 bases to trimming and J lost 5 bases, with 18 bases between them. Germline V CDR1 and CDR2: MNHNY, SVGAGI (reference sequence). This CDR3 comprises 16 residues. The CDR3 sequence: CASSYEVAETPETQYF. CDR3 in DNA: TGTGCCAGCAGTTACGAGGTAGCGGAAACTCCCGAGACCCAGTACTTC.

This clone turned up a few times. The chain carries TRBV6-5 and TRBJ1-6; weak D call: TRBD1 (5 bases). The CDR3 contains 14 residues. Germline V lookup: CDR1 MNHEY, CDR2 SVGAGI. Trimming cost V 5 bases and J 9 bases, with 14 bases left between them. As DNA, the CDR3 is TGTGCCAGCAGTCTATGGGACGTTAGTTCACCCCTCCACTTT. It codes for CASSLWDVSSPLHF.

This chain connects TRBV11-3 to TRBJ1-3; maybe TRBD1 (5 bases). Germline assignment: CDR1 SGHNT and CDR2 YENEEA. The V and J ends lost 5 bases and 8 bases respectively, with 13 bases between them. This CDR3 has 13 residues. The CDR3 DNA follows: TGTGCCAGCAGCCCCGGGACGGCGGACACCATATATTTT. This translates into CASSPGTADTIYF.

The J gene is TRBJ1-2, the V gene TRBV6-5, with D perhaps TRBD1 (5 bases). Germline V gene data show CDR1 as MNHEY and CDR2 as SVGAGI. The CDR3 consists of 13 residues. V lost 0 bases and J lost 6, with 8 bases in between. CDR3 amino acids: CASSYSGLDGYTF. In DNA, the CDR3 is TGTGCCAGCAGTTACTCGGGACTTGATGGCTACACCTTC.

The rearrangement links TRBV9 to TRBJ2-3; unclear D gene. CDR1 and CDR2 from the germline V gene are SGDLS and YYNGEE. Between the trimmed V and J ends, which lost 2 bases and 4 bases, there was a span of 11 bases. The CDR3 runs 14 residues. In DNA form, the CDR3 reads TGTGCCAGCAGCGTCAGCTGGAAGGCAGATACGCAGTATTTT. It encodes CASSVSWKADTQYF.

Relative to its sample, this clone is large. The chain has TRBV19 and TRBJ2-2; D is possibly TRBD2 (7 bases). The CDR3 extends over 15 amino acids. Germline values: CDR1 LNHDA, CDR2 SQIVND (reference sequence). Trimming pared 5 bases from V and 4 bases from J, leaving 14 bases between. Written as DNA, the CDR3 is TGTGCCAGTAGTCTGGGGGGGGCCGGCACCGGGGAGCTGTTTTTT. It specifies CASSLGGAGTGELFF.

CDR3: CASSFGGFYNEQFF. The CDR3 DNA is TGTGCCAGCAGTTTCGGTGGATTCTACAATGAGCAGTTCTTC. This sequence joins TRBV27 and TRBJ2-1, with unresolved D. CDR3 length: 14 residues. Germline V gene lookup returns CDR1 MNHEY and CDR2 SMNVEV (reference sequence). Trimming stripped 3 bases from V and 3 bases from J, with 9 bases between.

This chain joins TRBV27 and TRBJ2-7; possible D gene TRBD1, 6 bases. Trimming took off 6 bases at V and 4 bases at J, with 10 bases between the two ends. Germline V gene lookup returns CDR1 MNHEY and CDR2 SMNVEV (reference sequence). The CDR3 spans 12 residues. The CDR3, as DNA: TGTGCCAGCAGCCTCACAGGGTACGAGCAGTACTTC. Translating gives CASSLTGYEQYF.

The V gene is TRBV27, the J gene TRBJ2-6; D not certain. CDR3 length: 15 amino acids. Trimming cost V 3 bases and J 4 bases, with 10 bases left between them. Germline V gene lookup returns CDR1 MNHEY and CDR2 SMNVEV (reference sequence). CDR3 DNA sequence: TGTGCCAGCAGTTTGAGTCTCATAGGGGCCAACGTCCTGACTTTC. It is translated as CASSLSLIGANVLTF.

This chain joins TRBV19 and TRBJ1-5, with a tentative D call TRBD1 (6 bases). Germline CDR1 LNHDA, CDR2 SQIVND (reference sequence). This CDR3 spans 15 amino acids. V lost 7 bases and J 2 bases, leaving 15 bases between the germline ends. Here the CDR3 DNA reads TGTGCCAGTACCGGACAGTTCGGGGGCAATCAGCCCCAGCATTTT. Its protein product is CASTGQFGGNQPQHF.

The chain uses TRBV21-1 and TRBJ2-5; the table names TRBD1, a call not compared with the DNA. TRBV21-1 is a recognized pseudogene. CDR3 size: 13 residues. CDR3 in DNA: TGTGCCAGCAGCAAACCAGGGTCGGAGACCCAGTACTTC. This sequence encodes CASSKPGSETQYF.

This chain connects TRBV7-2 to TRBJ2-1; no clear D. CDR1 SGHTA and CDR2 FQGNSA come from the germline V gene. The CDR3 has 15 residues. Between the trimmed V and J ends, which lost 1 base and 4 bases, there was a span of 11 bases. The CDR3, as DNA: TGTGCCAGCAGCTTAGAAATCAACCCGTACAATGAGCAGTTCTTC. Protein product: CASSLEINPYNEQFF.

This chain uses TRBV7-9 with TRBJ2-2; 7 positions match TRBD1. The CDR3 consists of 16 residues. Germline V gene sequence: CDR1 SEHNR, CDR2 FQNEAQ (reference sequence). The V segment lost 0 bases and the J segment 2 bases; nucleotides outside the gene matches: 3. Written as DNA, the CDR3 is TGTGCCAGCAGCTTAGCAGGGGGCTCAAACACCGGGGAGCTGTTTTTT. It specifies CASSLAGGSNTGELFF.

The rearrangement joins TRBV15 to TRBJ2-1; a possible D gene is TRBD2 (6 bases). The V end lost 0 bases, the J end lost 0 bases, and 9 bases lay between the germline ends. This CDR3 spans 16 amino acids. CDR1 and CDR2 (germline): LNHNV, YYDKDF (reference sequence). The CDR3 DNA sequence: TGTGCCACCAGCAGAGATCTAGCGAGCTCCTACAATGAGCAGTTCTTC. This encodes CATSRDLASSYNEQFF.

The chain is built from TRBV9 and TRBJ2-7; TRBD1 might be the D (6 bases). The germline CDR1 and CDR2 sequences are SGDLS and YYNGEE. The CDR3 is 14 amino acids. Trimming took 5 bases from V and 1 from J, leaving 13 bases between them. CDR3 region: CASSETGWSYEQYF. In DNA, the CDR3 is TGTGCCAGCAGTGAGACAGGTTGGTCCTACGAGCAGTACTTC.

The rearrangement joins TRBV15 to TRBJ2-7; possibly TRBD2 for D (5 bases). Germline-derived CDR1 and CDR2 are LNHNV and YYDKDF (reference sequence). The V and J ends lost 3 bases and 4 bases respectively, with 13 bases between them. This CDR3 has 14 amino acids. For the CDR3, the DNA is TGTGCCACCAGCAGGGCCTACGGACTTTACGAGCAGTACTTC. This gives the protein CATSRAYGLYEQYF.

The chain joins TRBV11-2 to TRBJ2-2, with D uncertain. Germline CDR1 and CDR2: SGHAT and FQNNGV. Trimming left V 6 bases short and J 0 bases short, with 14 bases between. The CDR3 has 16 residues. The CDR3: CASRPPSLPNTGELFF. DNA of the CDR3: TGTGCCAGCAGGCCTCCTTCGCTCCCGAACACCGGGGAGCTGTTTTTT.

V gene TRBV9 combines with J gene TRBJ2-5, with D uncertain. CDR1 is SGDLS, CDR2 YYNGEE, per germline. Deletions cut 0 bases from V and 4 bases from J, with 7 bases between. This CDR3 contains 13 residues. Here the CDR3 DNA reads TGTGCCAGCAGCGTAGATCCAATAGAGACCCAGTACTTC. This encodes CASSVDPIETQYF.

This clone was counted once. The V call is TRBV5-1, the J call TRBJ2-7; 9 positions agree with TRBD2. V lost 2 bases to trimming and J lost 3 bases; unmatched junction nucleotides: 12. The CDR3 loop spans 17 amino acids. The germline gives CDR1 SGHRS, CDR2 YFSETQ. For the CDR3, the DNA is TGCGCCAGCAGCTTCACCTTACCTAGCGGGGTAAACTACGAGCAGTACTTC. This sequence encodes CASSFTLPSGVNYEQYF.

This clone appeared once. V and J are TRBV7-2 and TRBJ2-7, with TRBD2 matching 8 bases. The CDR3 loop spans 14 amino acids. J gave up 0 bases and V 10 bases, and 8 bases lay outside the gene matches. CDR1 and CDR2 from the germline V gene are SGHTA and FQGNSA. CDR3 protein: CAIEGGRNSYEQYF. CDR3 nucleotide sequence: TGTGCCATCGAAGGCGGGAGGAACTCCTACGAGCAGTACTTC.

The chain recombines TRBV25-1 with TRBJ2-1; TRBD2 is a possible D gene (6 bases). V lost 3 bases and J lost 5, with 14 bases in between. The CDR3 consists of 15 residues. In germline, CDR1 is MGHDK, CDR2 SYGVNS. CDR3 loop: CASSEDGGNHNEQFF. In DNA form, the CDR3 reads TGTGCCAGCAGTGAGGACGGAGGGAACCACAATGAGCAGTTCTTC.

The chain joins TRBV4-2 to TRBJ2-3; D gene unclear. V was pared by 3 bases and J by 0 bases, with 7 bases between. This CDR3 has 14 amino acids. From germline, CDR1 is LGHNA and CDR2 YNFKEQ. In DNA, the CDR3 is TGTGCCAGCAGCCAGGGCTCTAGCACAGATACGCAGTATTTT. Its protein is CASSQGSSTDTQYF.

The CDR3: CASSPFSAGYTYEQYF. The CDR3 bases are TGTGCCAGCAGCCCCTTTTCGGCGGGGTACACCTACGAGCAGTACTTC. This sequence joins TRBV7-9 and TRBJ2-7; possibly TRBD2 for D (6 bases). Germline CDR1 SEHNR, CDR2 FQNEAQ (reference sequence). Trimming took 5 bases from V and 2 from J, leaving 19 bases between them. This CDR3 region has 16 residues.

This chain uses TRBV6-5 with TRBJ2-7, with 8 bases fitting TRBD1. Trimming took 5 bases from V and 6 from J; bases not matched to a gene: 12. This CDR3 region has 15 residues. Looked up from germline, CDR1 is MNHEY and CDR2 is SVGAGI. CDR3 region: CASSLRRTGSGEQYF. Here the CDR3 DNA reads TGTGCCAGCAGTCTTCGCCGGACAGGGTCAGGCGAGCAGTACTTC.

The CDR3 coding sequence is TGTGCCAGCAGGCTTGCAGGGGTCTACAATGAGCAGTTCTTC. As protein: CASRLAGVYNEQFF. The chain recombines TRBV27 with TRBJ2-1, with D tentatively TRBD1 (6 bases). V was pared by 6 bases and J by 3 bases, with 12 bases between. The CDR3 has 14 amino acids. Germline CDR1 is MNHEY and CDR2 is SMNVEV (reference sequence).

The chain joins TRBV14 to TRBJ2-5, with 7 bases matching TRBD2. The length of the CDR3 is 16 residues. Looked up from germline, CDR1 is SGHDN and CDR2 is FVKESK. With 6 bases clipped from V and 1 base from J, the junction kept 11 bases outside the gene matches. The CDR3 DNA reads as TGTGCCAGCAGTCCTTTAGGGAGGGCCGCCCAAGAGACCCAGTACTTC. Its protein product is CASSPLGRAAQETQYF. Combining the CDR3 with reference TRBV14 and TRBJ2-5 gives the whole variable domain EAGVTQFPSHSVIEKGQTVTLRCDPISGHDNLYWYRRVMGKEIKFLLHFVKESKQDESGMPNNRFLAERTGGTYSTLKVQPAELEDSGVYFCASSPLGRAAQETQYFGPGTRLLVL.

The chain uses TRBV5-8 and TRBJ2-4, with 7 bases matching TRBD1. J lost 2 bases, V lost 7 bases, and 3 bases had no gene match. Looked up from germline, CDR1 is SGHTS and CDR2 is YDEGEE. The CDR3 contains 13 residues. CDR3 sequence (DNA): TGTGCCAGCGACAGGGTTACCAAAAACATTCAGTACTTC. Its translation: CASDRVTKNIQYF.

The sample holds one count of this clone. V and J are TRBV9 and TRBJ2-3; 11 bases align to TRBD1. Trimming cost V 4 bases and J 4 bases; bases outside gene matches: 5. Looked up from germline, CDR1 is SGDLS and CDR2 is YYNGEE. The CDR3 is 15 amino acids. The CDR3 reads CASSYRDRGADTQYF. The CDR3 DNA sequence: TGTGCCAGCAGCTATCGGGACAGGGGGGCAGATACGCAGTATTTT.

V usage is TRBV19 and J usage is TRBJ2-7; the D is unclear. Trimming removed 4 bases at V and 5 bases at J, with 6 bases between. The CDR3 sequence is 11 residues long. Looked up from germline, CDR1 is LNHDA and CDR2 is SQIVND (reference sequence). This CDR3 reads CASSNGHEQYF. The CDR3 bases are TGTGCCAGTAGTAATGGTCACGAGCAGTACTTC.

The J gene is TRBJ2-3, the V gene TRBV19; the match to TRBD2 covers 8 bases. The germline CDR1 and CDR2 sequences are LNHDA and SQIVND (reference sequence). The CDR3 has 15 amino acids. V was clipped by 8 bases and J by 6 bases; unmatched bases: 13. The CDR3 coding sequence is TGTGCCAGTGGAATAAGCGGGAGCGTCGGGGATACGCAGTATTTT. This gives the protein CASGISGSVGDTQYF.